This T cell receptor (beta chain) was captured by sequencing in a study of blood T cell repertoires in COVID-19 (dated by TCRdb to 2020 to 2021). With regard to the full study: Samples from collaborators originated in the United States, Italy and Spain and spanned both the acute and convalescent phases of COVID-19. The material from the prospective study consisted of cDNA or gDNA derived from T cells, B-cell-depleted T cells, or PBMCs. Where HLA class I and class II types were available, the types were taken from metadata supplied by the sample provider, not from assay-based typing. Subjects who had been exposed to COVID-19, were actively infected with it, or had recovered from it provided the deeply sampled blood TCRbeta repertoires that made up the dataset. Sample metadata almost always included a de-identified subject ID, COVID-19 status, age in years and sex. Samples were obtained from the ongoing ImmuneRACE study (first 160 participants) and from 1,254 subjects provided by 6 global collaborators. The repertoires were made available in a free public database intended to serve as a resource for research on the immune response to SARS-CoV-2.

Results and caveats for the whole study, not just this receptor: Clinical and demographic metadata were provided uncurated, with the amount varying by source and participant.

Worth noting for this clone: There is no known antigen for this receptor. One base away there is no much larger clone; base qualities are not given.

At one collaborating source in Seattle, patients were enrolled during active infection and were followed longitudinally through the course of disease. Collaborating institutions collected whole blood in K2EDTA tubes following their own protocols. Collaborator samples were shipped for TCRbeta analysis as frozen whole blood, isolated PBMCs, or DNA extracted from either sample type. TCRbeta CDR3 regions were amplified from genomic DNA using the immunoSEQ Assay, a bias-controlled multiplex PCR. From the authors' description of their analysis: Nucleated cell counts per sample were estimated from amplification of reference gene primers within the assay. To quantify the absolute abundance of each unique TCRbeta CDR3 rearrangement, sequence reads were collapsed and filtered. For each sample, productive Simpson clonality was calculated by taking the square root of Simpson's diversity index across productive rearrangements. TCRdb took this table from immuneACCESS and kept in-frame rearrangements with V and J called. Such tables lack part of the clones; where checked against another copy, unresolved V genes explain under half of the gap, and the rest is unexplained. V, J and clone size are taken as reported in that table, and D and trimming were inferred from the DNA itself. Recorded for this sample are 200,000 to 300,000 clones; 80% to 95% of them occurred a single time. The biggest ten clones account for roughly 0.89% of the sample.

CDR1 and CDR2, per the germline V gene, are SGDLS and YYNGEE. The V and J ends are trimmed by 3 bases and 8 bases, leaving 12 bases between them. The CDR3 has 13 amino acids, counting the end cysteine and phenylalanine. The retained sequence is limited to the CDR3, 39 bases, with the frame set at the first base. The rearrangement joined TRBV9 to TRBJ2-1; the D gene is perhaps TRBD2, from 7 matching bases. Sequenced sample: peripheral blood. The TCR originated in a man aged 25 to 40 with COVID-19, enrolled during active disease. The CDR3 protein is CASSDEGGYEQFF. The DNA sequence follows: TGTGCCAGCAGCGACGAGGGGGGGTATGAGCAGTTCTTC.